The clone carrying this T cell receptor beta chain was counted ten times or more. Its cognate antigen is unknown. On the basis of clinical symptoms, serum thyroxine and TRAb, thyroid ultrasound and orbital computed tomography, diagnoses were made. Each 10 ml fresh peripheral blood draw supplied the PBMCs. TCR beta CDR3 regions were amplified from RNA. The TCR CDR3 was amplified in a first-round RT-PCR using the HTBI primer set. In TCRdb, the multiplex PCR reads were re-called with MiXCR into one record per CDR3 protein. The sample carries around 540,000 distinct CDR3 sequences, approximately 16% recorded once. The sample originates from a study of T cells in Graves' hyperthyroidism and ophthalmopathy. The study's findings and limits: Within blood appeared most thyroid clonotypes that had expanded above 0.001.

With V trimmed by 1 base and J by 0 bases, 6 bases remained unmatched. The CDR3 spans 16 residues. Germline values: CDR1 SGHRS, CDR2 YFSETQ. J is TRBJ2-7 and V is TRBV5-1; 8 bases fit TRBD2. The sample consisted of blood. The sequence derives from a woman aged 25 to 45 with Graves' ophthalmopathy. CDR3 sequence reads: CASSLIPGLGSYEQYF. In DNA form, the CDR3 reads TGCGCCAGCAGCTTGATCCCGGGACTAGGCTCCTACGAGCAGTACTTC.